Shown below are 20 T cell receptor beta chains from a single sample sequenced in a study of shared clonotypes between healthy human individuals. TCRdb's copy holds only in-frame clones and misses some; the assay was immunoSEQ multiplex PCR. The table shows millions of clones, with over 90% occurring only once. The sequencing input was naive CD4+ T cells from PBMCs. As for subset: CD45RA+ positively selected. These receptors were taken from a man aged 18 to 35 in good health. Some clones in this sample may be carry-over from other donors' samples.

The V gene is TRBV7-6, the J gene TRBJ2-2; D not resolved. The V end lost 2 bases, the J end lost 4 bases, and 8 bases lay between the germline ends. This CDR3 comprises 14 residues. Germline loops: CDR1 SGHVS, CDR2 FNYEAQ. In DNA, the CDR3 is TGTGCCAGCAGCTTAAACAGACTCACCGGGGAGCTGTTTTTT. Protein sequence: CASSLNRLTGELFF.

The V and J genes are TRBV11-3 and TRBJ2-5; D gene uncertain. The CDR3 sequence is 13 residues long. Germline CDR1 and CDR2: SGHNT and YENEEA. V was pared by 5 bases and J by 4 bases, with 11 bases between. DNA of the CDR3: TGTGCCAGCAGCCCTGGTGACGGAGAGACCCAGTACTTC. The encoded protein is CASSPGDGETQYF. Complete variable domain (other parts from reference TRBV11-3 and TRBJ2-5): EAGVVQSPRYKIIEKKQPVAFWCNPISGHNTLYWYLQNLGQGPELLIRYENEEAVDDSQLPKDRFSAERLKGVDSTLKIQPAELGDSAVYLCASSPGDGETQYFGPGTRLLVL.

The chain is built from TRBV5-6 and TRBJ1-4; a weak D match, TRBD1 (6 bases). Germline lookup yields CDR1 SGHDT and CDR2 YYEEEE. This CDR3 is 13 amino acids long. The germline V and J ends were trimmed by 2 bases and 7 bases, with 9 bases remaining between them. The CDR3 nucleotides read TGTGCCAGCAGCTTCGGGGGGCGTGAAAAACTGTTTTTT. Its protein is CASSFGGREKLFF. Drawing the rest from reference TRBV5-6 and TRBJ1-4, the complete variable domain is DAGVTQSPTHLIKTRGQQVTLRCSPKSGHDTVSWYQQALGQGPQFIFQYYEEEERQRGNFPDRFSGHQFPNYSSELNVNALLLGDSALYLCASSFGGREKLFFGSGTQLSVL.

This clone was counted between two and nine times. The J gene is TRBJ2-1, the V gene TRBV5-1; the D gene is possibly TRBD1 (6 bases). Germline CDR1 and CDR2: SGHRS and YFSETQ. The V end was cut by 4 bases, the J end by 9 bases, with 23 bases between. CDR3 length: 16 residues. The CDR3 nucleotides read TGCGCCAGCAGCCCCGGACAGCCCCTGGGGGAAGGTGAGCAGTTCTTC. Translation: CASSPGQPLGEGEQFF.

The chain couples TRBV6-1 to TRBJ1-1; D uncertain. CDR1 MNHNS and CDR2 SASEGT come from the germline V gene. V lost 2 bases and J 0 bases, leaving 4 bases between the germline ends. The CDR3 extends over 13 amino acids. The DNA of the CDR3 is TGTGCCAGCAGTGAATGGGTGAACACTGAAGCTTTCTTT. As protein: CASSEWVNTEAFF.

This clone has a single count. This CDR3 is also generated by other DNA sequences in the sample. This chain links TRBV18 with TRBJ2-7; D might be TRBD2 (6 bases). Germline V lookup: CDR1 KGHSH, CDR2 LQKENI. V lost 2 bases and J lost 4, with 15 bases in between. This CDR3 is built from 15 residues. CDR3 residues: CASSPTLAGSYEQYF. CDR3 DNA: TGTGCCAGCTCACCAACACTAGCAGGCAGTTACGAGCAGTACTTC. The full variable domain, in which reference TRBV18 and TRBJ2-7 provide the parts outside the CDR3, is NAGVMQNPRHLVRRRGQEARLRCSPMKGHSHVYWYRQLPEEGLKFMVYLQKENIIDESGMPKERFSAEFPKEGPSILRIQQVVRGDSAAYFCASSPTLAGSYEQYFGPGTRLTVT.

The chain recombines TRBV1 with TRBJ2-7; the table's D call, TRBD2, was not checked against the DNA. TRBV1 is shown as a pseudogene. This CDR3 region has 17 residues. The CDR3 here is CTSSQDRGETKVWEQYF. As DNA, the CDR3 is TGCACCAGCAGCCAGGACCGCGGGGAGACAAAGGTTTGGGAGCAGTACTTC.

This sequence joins TRBV5-4 and TRBJ2-5, with a tentative D call TRBD2 (5 bases). The V gene's germline CDR1 is SGHNT and CDR2 YYREEE (reference sequence). This CDR3 contains 18 residues. Deletions cut 4 bases from V and 2 bases from J, with 24 bases between. The DNA of the CDR3 is TGTGCCAGCAGCCCCGGAGGACCCAGCGCATCTTCACAAGAGACCCAGTACTTC. This translates into CASSPGGPSASSQETQYF.

This rearrangement joins TRBV4-2 to TRBJ2-6; D uncertain. Germline CDR1 is LGHNA and CDR2 is YNFKEQ. This CDR3 is 16 amino acids long. V lost 5 bases, J lost 0 bases, and 11 bases lay in between. The CDR3 region has the DNA TGTGCCAGCAGCTTCCGGACCAGCTCTGGGGCCAACGTCCTGACTTTC. Protein: CASSFRTSSGANVLTF.

The V call is TRBV2, the J call TRBJ2-5; D is perhaps TRBD1 (6 bases). The V end lost 6 bases, the J end lost 4 bases, and 18 bases lay between the germline ends. CDR1 is SNHLY, CDR2 FYNNEI, per germline. This CDR3 spans 15 amino acids. The CDR3 nucleotides read TGTGCCAGCAGGGATCGATGGACAGCCTCAGAGACCCAGTACTTC. Translating it yields CASRDRWTASETQYF.

This clone occurred once. V is TRBV18 and J is TRBJ2-1; the D is unclear. In germline, CDR1 is KGHSH, CDR2 LQKENI. The CDR3 contains 16 residues. V was pared by 6 bases and J by 0 bases, with 15 bases between. In nucleotides, the CDR3 is TGTGCCAGCTCGCTACAGAGAACGAGCTCCTACAATGAGCAGTTCTTC. It is translated as CASSLQRTSSYNEQFF.

The V gene is TRBV6-6, the J gene TRBJ1-1, with no clear D. In germline, CDR1 is MNHNY, CDR2 SVGAGI (reference sequence). The CDR3 spans 13 residues. V shed 1 base and J shed 1 base, with 4 bases lying between them. The CDR3 loop reads CASSYYGNTEAFF. CDR3 DNA sequence: TGTGCCAGCAGTTACTACGGGAACACTGAAGCTTTCTTT.

The CDR3, as DNA: TGTGCCACCAGCAGAGATCTTTATTTACAGGGCCCCTACGAGCAGTACTTC. The encoded protein is CATSRDLYLQGPYEQYF. The rearrangement links TRBV15 to TRBJ2-7; D perhaps matches TRBD1 (6 bases). CDR1 and CDR2 from the germline V gene are LNHNV and YYDKDF (reference sequence). V was pared by 0 bases and J by 2 bases, with 17 bases between. This CDR3 is 17 amino acids long.

V is TRBV28 and J is TRBJ1-2; 11 bases are a match to TRBD1. V lost 6 bases, J lost 6 bases, and 6 bases stayed unmatched. From germline, CDR1 is MDHEN and CDR2 SYDVKM. The CDR3 length is 14 residues. CDR3 residues: CASRPGQGANGYTF. CDR3 sequence (DNA): TGTGCCAGCAGACCCGGACAGGGGGCGAATGGCTACACCTTC.

The chain has TRBV15 and TRBJ2-2, with D possibly TRBD2 on 6 matching bases. V shed 7 bases and J shed 2 bases, with 8 bases lying between them. Germline loops: CDR1 LNHNV, CDR2 YYDKDF (reference sequence). CDR3 length: 13 amino acids. The DNA of the CDR3 is TGTGCCACCACGGGGACTAACACCGGGGAGCTGTTTTTT. Amino acids: CATTGTNTGELFF.

This chain connects TRBV7-9 to TRBJ2-7; D is perhaps TRBD1 or TRBD2 (5 bases each). The CDR3 length is 16 residues. The germline V gene encodes CDR1 SEHNR and CDR2 FQNEAQ (reference sequence). The V gene lost 1 base and the J gene lost 4 bases, with 17 bases spanning the gap. The CDR3 region is CASSLGFGGRFYEQYF. The CDR3 region has the DNA TGTGCCAGCAGCTTAGGGTTTGGGGGAAGGTTTTACGAGCAGTACTTC.

The chain couples TRBV28 to TRBJ1-5; D unclear. V was cut by 2 bases and J by 5 bases, with 16 bases left in between. Germline-derived CDR1 and CDR2 are MDHEN and SYDVKM. The CDR3 consists of 16 residues. The CDR3 region has the DNA TGTGCCAGCAGTTTAGGCCCGGACGCCCTGGATCAGCCCCAGCATTTT. This gives the protein CASSLGPDALDQPQHF.

Only one count was recorded for this clone. The gene calls are TRBV18 and TRBJ2-2, with 8 bases identical to TRBD2. This CDR3 has 18 residues. V lost 3 bases, J lost 1 base, and 10 bases stayed unmatched. CDR1 is KGHSH, CDR2 LQKENI, per germline. CDR3 nucleotide sequence: TGTGCCAGCTCACCTCGTCTTCCCAGCGGGGGGAACACCGGGGAGCTGTTTTTT. Amino acid sequence: CASSPRLPSGGNTGELFF.

The chain recombines TRBV6-4 with TRBJ2-7; 9 nucleotides agree with TRBD1. Germline V CDR1 and CDR2: MRHNA, SNTAGT. This CDR3 spans 14 amino acids. V lost 6 bases, J lost 4 bases, and 7 bases stayed unmatched. The CDR3 DNA sequence: TGTGCCAGCAGATTGGGACAGGGATCGTACGAGCAGTACTTC. Its protein is CASRLGQGSYEQYF.

The chain is built from TRBV11-2 and TRBJ2-2; 9 positions match TRBD1. The ends lost 7 bases at V and 4 bases at J; junction bases unmatched: 7. From germline, CDR1 is SGHAT and CDR2 FQNNGV. This CDR3 region has 15 residues. The CDR3 reads CASTVQGAGTGELFF. The CDR3 DNA is TGTGCCAGCACCGTACAGGGGGCGGGCACCGGGGAGCTGTTTTTT.